Sequencing of this TCR beta chain was carried out in a study of neurological immune-mediated disorders. TCRdb re-analysed the 5' RACE reads in MiXCR, keeping a single row per CDR3 protein. The data hold about 71,000 distinct CDR3 sequences, with roughly 3.2% observed a single time. 2 million PBMCs stored at -80 C were the source of the unsorted libraries. The CDR3 runs 13 residues. The germline V gene encodes CDR1 MNHEY and CDR2 SVGAGI. V was trimmed by 3 bases and J by 4 bases, leaving 10 bases between them. This clonotype was seen ten or more times. Input material: PBMCs. The origin of this receptor is a middle-aged man with multiple sclerosis. The chain recombines TRBV6-5 with TRBJ2-7; D unclear. The CDR3 sequence is CASSYVWGYEQYF. The DNA for the CDR3 is TGTGCCAGCAGTTATGTTTGGGGATACGAGCAGTACTTC.